Below, 4 T cell receptor beta chains from the same sample are listed, as sequenced in a study of CD8+ T cells in alopecia areata (dated by TCRdb to the late 2010s). Preparation of the library involved the immunoSEQ multiplex PCR assay. For TCR sequencing, RNA was extracted from every sample and reverse transcribed into cDNA to serve as template. The table comes from immuneACCESS by way of TCRdb, which keeps in-frame sequences with V and J called. Part of the clones is missing from these tables; in studies checked, under half for an unresolved V gene and the rest for unknown reasons. In this sample, about 270,000 clones appear, none counted once only. Less than 1.5% of the sample is in the top ten clones. Cells from pooled mouse cutaneous lymph nodes were stained for CD4, CD8alpha, NKG2D, NKG2ACE and other markers and then sorted on a BD Influx. Sequencing used CD4+ T cells sorted from a lymph node. Source of these receptors: a C3H/HeJ mouse with alopecia areata. The haplotype of this strain at the MHC is H2-k.

This clone was detected only a few times. Mouse gene names apply. Coverage ceases 4 residues before the CDR3 finishes, and the germline J gene fills in the end. The same CDR3 arises from other DNA sequences in this sample as well. The gene calls are TRBV13-3 and TRBJ1-2; D remains ambiguous. The CDR3 totals 14 residues. The ends were cut back, 2 bases at V and 0 bases at J, with 8 bases in the middle. Germline V gene data show CDR1 as NNHDY and CDR2 as SYVADS. The part of the CDR3 DNA that was read is TGTGCCAGCAGTGAGAAGGGTGCAAACTCC. It specifies CASSEKGANS. The whole CDR3 reads CASSEKGANSDYTF.

This clone was observed a few times. The listed genes are named as in mouse. The observed sequence ends 4 residues before the CDR3 terminus, with the missing tail filled in from the germline J gene. The genes are TRBV13-1 and TRBJ2-3; D may be TRBD2 (7 bases). V gave up 4 bases and J gave up 1 base, with 19 bases separating them. The germline V gene encodes CDR1 NSHNY and CDR2 SYGAGN. The CDR3 is made up of 17 amino acids. The CDR3 sequence: CASSLLWGALGAETLYF. The sequenced CDR3 bases are TGTGCCAGCAGTCTCCTTTGGGGGGCGCTAGGTGCAGAA.

Notes on this clone: Germline and genes here are mouse. With the read ending 4 residues before the CDR3 end, the germline J gene is used to fill in that end. Other DNA sequences in this specimen translate into the identical CDR3. The chain recombines TRBV1 with TRBJ2-5; TRBD2 aligns across 8 bases. This CDR3 contains 13 residues. The germline V gene encodes CDR1 NSQYPW and CDR2 LRSPGD (reference sequence). This CDR3 is CTCSAGGQDTQYF. Partial CDR3 DNA: TGCACCTGCAGTGCGGGGGGGCAGGAC.

This clone was observed at least ten times. Mouse gene names and germline throughout. With the read ending 4 residues before the CDR3 end, the germline J gene is used to fill in that end. This chain uses TRBV1 with TRBJ2-5; TRBD1 aligns across 12 bases. In germline, CDR1 is NSQYPW, CDR2 LRSPGD (reference sequence). This CDR3 region has 15 residues. The CDR3 loop reads CTCSGGQGARDTQYF. The sequenced part of the CDR3 DNA is TGCACCTGCAGTGGGGGACAGGGGGCAAGGGAC.